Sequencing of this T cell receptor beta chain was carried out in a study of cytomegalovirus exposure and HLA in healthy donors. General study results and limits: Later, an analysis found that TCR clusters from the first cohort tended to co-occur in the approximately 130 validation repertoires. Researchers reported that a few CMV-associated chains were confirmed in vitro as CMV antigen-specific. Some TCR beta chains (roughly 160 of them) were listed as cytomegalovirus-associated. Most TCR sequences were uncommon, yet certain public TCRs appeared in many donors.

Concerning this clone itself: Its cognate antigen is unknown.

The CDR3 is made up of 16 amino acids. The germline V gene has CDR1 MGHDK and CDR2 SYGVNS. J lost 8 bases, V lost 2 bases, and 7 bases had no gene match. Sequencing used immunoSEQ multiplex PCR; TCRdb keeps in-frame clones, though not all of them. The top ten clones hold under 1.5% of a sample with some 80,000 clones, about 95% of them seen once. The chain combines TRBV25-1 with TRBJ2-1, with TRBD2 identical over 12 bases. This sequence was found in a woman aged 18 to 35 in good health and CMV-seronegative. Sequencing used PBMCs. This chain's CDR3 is CASSEQGRLAGDEQFF. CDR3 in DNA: TGTGCCAGCAGTGAACAAGGAAGACTAGCGGGGGATGAGCAGTTCTTC.